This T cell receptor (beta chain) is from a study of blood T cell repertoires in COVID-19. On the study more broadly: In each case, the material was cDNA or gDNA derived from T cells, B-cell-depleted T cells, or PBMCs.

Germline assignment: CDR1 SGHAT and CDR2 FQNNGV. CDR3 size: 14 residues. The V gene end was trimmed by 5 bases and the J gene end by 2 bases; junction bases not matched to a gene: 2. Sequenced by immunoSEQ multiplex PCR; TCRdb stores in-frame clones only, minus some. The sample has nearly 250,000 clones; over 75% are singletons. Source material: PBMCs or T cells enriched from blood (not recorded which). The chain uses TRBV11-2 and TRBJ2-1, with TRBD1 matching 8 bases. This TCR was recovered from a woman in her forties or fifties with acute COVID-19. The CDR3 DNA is TGTGCCAGCAGCCTACAGGGGGCCTACAATGAGCAGTTCTTC. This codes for CASSLQGAYNEQFF.